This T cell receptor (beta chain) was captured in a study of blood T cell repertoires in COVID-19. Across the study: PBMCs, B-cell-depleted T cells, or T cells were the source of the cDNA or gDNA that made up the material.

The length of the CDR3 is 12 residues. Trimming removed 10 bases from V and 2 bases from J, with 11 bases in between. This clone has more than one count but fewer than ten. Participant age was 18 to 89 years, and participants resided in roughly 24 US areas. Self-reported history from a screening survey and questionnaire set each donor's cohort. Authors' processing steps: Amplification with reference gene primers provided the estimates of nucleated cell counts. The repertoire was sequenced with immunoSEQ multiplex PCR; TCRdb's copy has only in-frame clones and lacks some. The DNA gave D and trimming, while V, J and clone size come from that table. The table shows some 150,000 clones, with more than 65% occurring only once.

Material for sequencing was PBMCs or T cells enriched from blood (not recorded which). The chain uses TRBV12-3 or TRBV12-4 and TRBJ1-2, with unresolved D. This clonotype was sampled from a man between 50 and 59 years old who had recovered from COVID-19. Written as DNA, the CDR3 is TGTGCCACTTCGGCCGGGAACTATGGCTACACCTTC. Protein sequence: CATSAGNYGYTF.